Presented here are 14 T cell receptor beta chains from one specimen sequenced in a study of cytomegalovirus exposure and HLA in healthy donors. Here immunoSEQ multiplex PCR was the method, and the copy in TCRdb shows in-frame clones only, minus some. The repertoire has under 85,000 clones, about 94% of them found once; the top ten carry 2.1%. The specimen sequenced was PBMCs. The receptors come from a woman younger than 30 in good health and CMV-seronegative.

CDR3 loop: CASNSGGVERYF. As DNA, the CDR3 is TGTGCCAGCAACTCCGGCGGGGTAGAACGGTATTTT. The chain links TRBV2 to TRBJ2-3; tentative D call: TRBD2 (6 bases). Trimming cost V 7 bases and J 14 bases, with 19 bases left between them. This CDR3 contains 12 residues. Looked up from germline, CDR1 is SNHLY and CDR2 is FYNNEI. The full variable domain, with the rest looked up from reference TRBV2 and TRBJ2-3, is EPEVTQTPSHQVTQMGQEVILRCVPISNHLYFYWYRQILGQKVEFLVSFYNNEISEKSEIFDDQFSVERPDGSNFTLKIRSTKLEDSAMYFCASNSGGVERYFGPGTRLTVL.

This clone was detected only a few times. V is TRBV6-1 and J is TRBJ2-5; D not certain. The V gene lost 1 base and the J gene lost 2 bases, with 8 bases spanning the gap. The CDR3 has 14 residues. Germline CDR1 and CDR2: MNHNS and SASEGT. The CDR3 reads CASSEGSEQETQYF. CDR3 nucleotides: TGTGCCAGCAGTGAAGGGAGCGAGCAAGAGACCCAGTACTTC.

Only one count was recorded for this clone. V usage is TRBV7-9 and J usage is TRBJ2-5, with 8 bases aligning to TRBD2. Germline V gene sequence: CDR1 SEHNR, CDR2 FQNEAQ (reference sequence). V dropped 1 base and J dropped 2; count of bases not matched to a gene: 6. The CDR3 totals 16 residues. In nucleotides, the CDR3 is TGTGCCAGCAGCTTAGTCACAGCGGGGGTACAAGAGACCCAGTACTTC. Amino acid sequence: CASSLVTAGVQETQYF.

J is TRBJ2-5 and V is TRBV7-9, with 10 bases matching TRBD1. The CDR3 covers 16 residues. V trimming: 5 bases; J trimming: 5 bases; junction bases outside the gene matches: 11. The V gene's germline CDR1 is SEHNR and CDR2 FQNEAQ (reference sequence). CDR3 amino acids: CASSIRGQGPLETQYF. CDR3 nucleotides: TGTGCCAGCAGCATCCGGGGACAGGGGCCCCTGGAGACCCAGTACTTC.

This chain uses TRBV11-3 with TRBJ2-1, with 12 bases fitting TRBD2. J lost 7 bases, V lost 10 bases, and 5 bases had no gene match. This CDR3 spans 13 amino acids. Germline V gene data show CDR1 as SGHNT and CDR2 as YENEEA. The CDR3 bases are TGTGCCAAGTCTAGCGGGAGGGGGAATGAGCAGTTCTTC. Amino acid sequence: CAKSSGRGNEQFF. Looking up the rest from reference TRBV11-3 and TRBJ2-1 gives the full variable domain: EAGVVQSPRYKIIEKKQPVAFWCNPISGHNTLYWYLQNLGQGPELLIRYENEEAVDDSQLPKDRFSAERLKGVDSTLKIQPAELGDSAVYLCAKSSGRGNEQFFGPGTRLTVL.

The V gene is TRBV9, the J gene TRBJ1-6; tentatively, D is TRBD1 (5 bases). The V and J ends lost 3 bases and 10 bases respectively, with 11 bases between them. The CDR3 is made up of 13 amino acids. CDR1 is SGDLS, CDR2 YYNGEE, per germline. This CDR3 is CASSDRGYSPLHF. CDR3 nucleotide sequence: TGTGCCAGCAGCGATAGGGGTTACTCACCCCTCCACTTT. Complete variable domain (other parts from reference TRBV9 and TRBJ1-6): DSGVTQTPKHLITATGQRVTLRCSPRSGDLSVYWYQQSLDQGLQFLIQYYNGEERAKGNILERFSAQQFPDLHSELNLSSLELGDSALYFCASSDRGYSPLHFGNGTRLTVT.

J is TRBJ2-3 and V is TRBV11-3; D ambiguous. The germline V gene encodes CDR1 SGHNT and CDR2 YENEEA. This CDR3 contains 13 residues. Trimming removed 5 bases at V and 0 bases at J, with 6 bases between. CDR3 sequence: CASSLFSTDTQYF. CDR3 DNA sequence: TGTGCCAGCAGCCTTTTTAGCACAGATACGCAGTATTTT.

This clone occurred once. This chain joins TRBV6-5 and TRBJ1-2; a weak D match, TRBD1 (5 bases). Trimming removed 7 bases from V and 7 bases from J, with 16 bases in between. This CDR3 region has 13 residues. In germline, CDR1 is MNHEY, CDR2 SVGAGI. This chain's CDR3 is CASNLAGFPGYTF. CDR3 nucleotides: TGTGCCAGCAATCTCGCAGGGTTCCCTGGCTACACCTTC.

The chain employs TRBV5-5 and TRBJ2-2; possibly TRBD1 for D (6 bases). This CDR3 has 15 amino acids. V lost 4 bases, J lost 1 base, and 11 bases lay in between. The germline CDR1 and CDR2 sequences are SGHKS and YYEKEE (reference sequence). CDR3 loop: CASSPRQVNTGELFF. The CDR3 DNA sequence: TGTGCCAGCAGCCCCCGACAGGTGAACACCGGGGAGCTGTTTTTT.

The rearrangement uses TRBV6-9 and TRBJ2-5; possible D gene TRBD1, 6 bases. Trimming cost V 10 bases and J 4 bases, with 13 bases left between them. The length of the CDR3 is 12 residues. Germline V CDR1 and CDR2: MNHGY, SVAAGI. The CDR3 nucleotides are TGTGCCACCAACAGGGTGTCAGAGACCCAGTACTTC. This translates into CATNRVSETQYF.

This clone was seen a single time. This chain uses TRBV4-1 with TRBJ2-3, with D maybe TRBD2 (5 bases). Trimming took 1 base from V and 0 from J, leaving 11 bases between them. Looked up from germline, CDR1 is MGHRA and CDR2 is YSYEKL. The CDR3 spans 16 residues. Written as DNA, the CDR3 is TGCGCCAGCAGCCAAGCGCCCCGCGGGAGCACAGATACGCAGTATTTT. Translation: CASSQAPRGSTDTQYF.

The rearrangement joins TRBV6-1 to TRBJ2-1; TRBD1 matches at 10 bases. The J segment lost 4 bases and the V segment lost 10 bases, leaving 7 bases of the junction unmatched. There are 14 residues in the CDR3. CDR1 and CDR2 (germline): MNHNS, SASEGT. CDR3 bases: TGTGCCACCTCCGGGACAGGGGATTACAATGAGCAGTTCTTC. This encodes CATSGTGDYNEQFF.

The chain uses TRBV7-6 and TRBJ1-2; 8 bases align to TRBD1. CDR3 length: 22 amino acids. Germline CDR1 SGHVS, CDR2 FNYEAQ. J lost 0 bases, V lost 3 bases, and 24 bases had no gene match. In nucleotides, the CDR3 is TGTGCCAGCAGCTTTTTTGTTAGCACCGGAAGGGGACAGGCAAATCCTAACTATGGCTACACCTTC. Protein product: CASSFFVSTGRGQANPNYGYTF.

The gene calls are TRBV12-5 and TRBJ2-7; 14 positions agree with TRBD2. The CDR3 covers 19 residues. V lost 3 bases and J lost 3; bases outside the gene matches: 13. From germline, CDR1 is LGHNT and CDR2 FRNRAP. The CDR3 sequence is CASGFPQGLAGVGIYEQYF. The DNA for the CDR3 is TGTGCTAGTGGTTTCCCCCAGGGACTAGCGGGAGTAGGGATCTACGAGCAGTACTTC.